This entry features one T cell receptor beta chain sequence. The sample belongs to a study of T cells in Graves' hyperthyroidism and ophthalmopathy. Subjects with ophthalmopathy showed a Clinical Activity Score no lower than 3, a NOSPECS grade no lower than 4, and a duration shorter than 3 months. The study left out patients who had uncontrolled infection, other autoimmune disease, pregnancy or lactation. RNA transcripts gave rise to amplified TCR beta CDR3 regions. TCR CDR3 underwent first-round RT-PCR with the HTBI primer set. In TCRdb, the multiplex PCR reads were re-called with MiXCR into one record per CDR3 protein. The table records roughly 560,000 distinct CDR3 sequences, about 14% of them present only once. The CDR3 extends over 15 amino acids. V dropped 4 bases and J dropped 1; count of bases not matched to a gene: 7. Germline assignment: CDR1 SGDLS and CDR2 YYNGEE.

The receptor was isolated from a woman aged 40 to 55 with Graves' ophthalmopathy. The V and J genes are TRBV9 and TRBJ2-7; 8 bases align to TRBD2. Specimen: blood. As DNA, the CDR3 is TGTGCCAGCAGCCGAACGGGGGGGGAGTCCTACGAGCAGTACTTC. Translating gives CASSRTGGESYEQYF.